These 32 T cell receptor beta chains were sequenced from one sample in a study of blood T cell repertoires in COVID-19. Generated by immunoSEQ multiplex PCR, the TCRdb table keeps only in-frame clones and is missing some. The profile covers roughly 220,000 clones, with under 90% appearing a single time and 4.5% to 5.5% taken by the ten largest. The sequencing sample was made of peripheral blood. Receptors were obtained from a woman aged 55-70 years who had recovered from COVID-19.

The chain employs TRBV28 and TRBJ2-7; 8 bases line up with TRBD1. CDR3 length: 15 residues. V was clipped by 3 bases and J by 3 bases; unmatched bases: 7. CDR1 is MDHEN and CDR2 is SYDVKM in the germline V gene. As DNA, the CDR3 is TGTGCCAGCAGTTTCCTGGACAGGGCAAGCTACGAGCAGTACTTC. Its protein product is CASSFLDRASYEQYF.

This clone occurred a few times. In DNA, the CDR3 is TGTGCCAGCAGCCGGACAGCGTTAATGAACACTGAAGCTTTCTTT. As protein: CASSRTALMNTEAFF. The gene calls are TRBV3-1 (or the pseudogene TRBV3-2) and TRBJ1-1; maybe TRBD1 (6 bases). CDR1 LGHDT and CDR2 YNNKEL come from the germline V gene (reference sequence). The CDR3 consists of 15 residues. Trimming shortened V by 4 bases and J by 0 bases, and 12 bases separated the two germline ends.

The chain employs TRBV12-3 or TRBV12-4 and TRBJ2-7; D may be TRBD1 (6 bases). The CDR3 runs 12 residues. V shed 5 bases and J shed 4 bases, with 9 bases lying between them. The CDR3 nucleotides read TGTGCCAGCAGTCCCCAGGGGTACGAGCAGTACTTC. It translates to CASSPQGYEQYF.

The CDR3 spells CASSPRTPGSGYGYTF. In nucleotides, the CDR3 is TGTGCCAGCAGCCCGCGTACCCCAGGGTCTGGATATGGCTACACCTTC. The chain is built from TRBV3-1 (or the pseudogene TRBV3-2) and TRBJ1-2; possible D gene TRBD1, 5 bases. Trimming took off 4 bases at V and 5 bases at J, with 20 bases between the two ends. Germline CDR1 reads LGHDT; CDR2 reads YNNKEL (reference sequence). CDR3 length: 16 residues.

As for this clone: Mismatch with germline at one junction end may stem from a read error. The V and J genes are TRBV7-7 and TRBJ2-1; D is perhaps TRBD2 (6 bases). The germline V gene encodes CDR1 SSHAT and CDR2 FNYEAQ (reference sequence). CDR3 length equals 15 residues. This CDR3 reads CASSPRGDVPREQFF. DNA for the CDR3: TGTGCTAGCAGCCCCCGCGGGGACGTACCGAGAGAGCAGTTCTTC.

The genes are TRBV2 and TRBJ1-5; the D gene is possibly TRBD1 (5 bases). V gave up 3 bases and J gave up 7 bases, with 19 bases separating them. The V gene's germline CDR1 is SNHLY and CDR2 FYNNEI. This CDR3 is 16 amino acids long. CDR3 sequence reads: CASSEYRAGHRQPQHF. DNA for the CDR3: TGTGCCAGCAGTGAGTATAGGGCAGGGCATAGGCAGCCCCAGCATTTT.

This chain uses TRBV4-1 with TRBJ2-7; 10 bases align to TRBD1. Germline CDR1 and CDR2: MGHRA and YSYEKL. This CDR3 contains 14 residues. Trimming cost V 4 bases and J 6 bases; bases outside gene matches: 6. CDR3 bases: TGCGCCAGCAGCCGCGCCGGGACAGGGGTCGAGCAGTACTTC. Amino acid sequence: CASSRAGTGVEQYF.

J is TRBJ2-2 and V is TRBV19; 12 bases line up with TRBD1. V trimming: 7 bases; J trimming: 4 bases; junction bases outside the gene matches: 7. Per germline, CDR1 LNHDA and CDR2 SQIVND (reference sequence). This CDR3 has 16 amino acids. The CDR3 region has the DNA TGTGCCAGTACCACCCGGGACAGGGGGCGCACCGGGGAGCTGTTTTTT. Translation gives CASTTRDRGRTGELFF.

The chain recombines TRBV24-1 with TRBJ2-1, with 9 positions matching TRBD1. The V gene end was trimmed by 0 bases and the J gene end by 7 bases; junction bases not matched to a gene: 3. Germline CDR1 is KGHDR and CDR2 is SFDVKD. This CDR3 contains 15 residues. In nucleotides, the CDR3 is TGTGCCACCAGTGATTTGAGGGACAGGGCGAATGAGCAGTTCTTC. Protein sequence: CATSDLRDRANEQFF.

V is TRBV4-3 and J is TRBJ1-1, with D perhaps matching TRBD1 (5 bases). This CDR3 is built from 15 residues. The germline CDR1 and CDR2 sequences are LGHNA and YSLEER. Trimming left V 1 base short and J 5 bases short, with 14 bases between. The CDR3: CASSQAGGGGTEAFF. DNA for the CDR3: TGCGCCAGCAGCCAAGCTGGGGGGGGTGGTACTGAAGCTTTCTTT.

The chain links TRBV27 to TRBJ2-2, with D perhaps matching TRBD2 (5 bases). This CDR3 is 14 amino acids long. The V gene's germline CDR1 is MNHEY and CDR2 SMNVEV (reference sequence). V dropped 3 bases and J dropped 6 bases, with 11 bases sitting between them. The CDR3 here is CASSLGEAAGELFF. CDR3 coding DNA: TGTGCCAGCAGTTTGGGAGAGGCGGCCGGGGAGCTGTTTTTT.

The chain uses TRBV12-3 or TRBV12-4 and TRBJ2-7; D is unclear. CDR3 size: 13 residues. The V end lost 4 bases, the J end lost 1 base, and 8 bases lay between the germline ends. DNA for the CDR3: TGTGCCAGCAGTTATGAGGAATCCTACGAGCAGTACTTC. It specifies CASSYEESYEQYF.

Worth noting for this clone: One end of the junction varies from germline; a read error may be responsible. The same CDR3 arises from other DNA sequences in this sample as well. The chain recombines TRBV7-8 with TRBJ2-1, with D possibly matching TRBD2 (6 bases). CDR1 is SGHVS, CDR2 FQNEAQ, per germline. This CDR3 contains 15 residues. The CDR3 sequence: CASSSRDFPYNEQFF. DNA for the CDR3: TGCGCCAGCAGCTCTCGGGACTTTCCTTACAATGAGCAGTTCTTC.

This chain's CDR3 is CASRRASSYNSPLHF. For the CDR3, the DNA is TGTGCCAGCAGGAGGGCGAGCTCCTATAATTCACCCCTCCACTTT. This rearrangement joins TRBV2 to TRBJ1-6; D gene uncertain. CDR1 SNHLY and CDR2 FYNNEI come from the germline V gene. Trimming took off 6 bases at V and 0 bases at J, with 9 bases between the two ends. The CDR3 is made up of 15 amino acids.

The rearrangement joins TRBV9 to TRBJ2-5, with 7 nucleotides matching TRBD2. Germline CDR1 is SGDLS and CDR2 is YYNGEE. The V gene end was trimmed by 4 bases and the J gene end by 1 base; junction bases not matched to a gene: 7. The CDR3 loop spans 15 amino acids. The CDR3 reads CASSPGPSGQETQYF. The CDR3 DNA reads as TGTGCCAGCAGCCCAGGTCCTAGCGGCCAAGAGACCCAGTACTTC.

CDR3 amino acids: CASSIMFSGTGELFF. CDR3 in DNA: TGTGCCAGTAGTATAATGTTTAGCGGGACCGGGGAGCTGTTTTTT. The chain couples TRBV19 to TRBJ2-2, with 7 nucleotides matching TRBD2. The CDR3 spans 15 residues. Per the germline V gene, CDR1 is LNHDA and CDR2 is SQIVND (reference sequence). The trim removed 2 bases at V and 5 bases at J, leaving 5 bases unmatched.

Written as DNA, the CDR3 is TGCAGCGTTGAAGAGCAGTCGAGCTACACCTTC. Encoded protein: CSVEEQSSYTF. The chain combines TRBV29-1 with TRBJ1-2; D remains unclear. This CDR3 has 11 residues. Trimming removed 0 bases from V and 9 bases from J, with 8 bases in between. Germline loops: CDR1 SQVTM, CDR2 ANQGSEA. Full variable domain (rest looked up from reference TRBV29-1 and TRBJ1-2): SAVISQKPSRDICQRGTSLTIQCQVDSQVTMMFWYRQQPGQSLTLIATANQGSEATYESGFVIDKFPISRPNLTFSTLTVSNMSPEDSSIYLCSVEEQSSYTFGSGTRLTVV.

This sequence joins TRBV4-1 and TRBJ1-2, with D possibly matching TRBD1 (6 bases). Trimming stripped 0 bases from V and 4 bases from J, with 12 bases between. Per germline, CDR1 MGHRA and CDR2 YSYEKL. This CDR3 is built from 15 residues. The CDR3, as DNA: TGCGCCAGCAGCCAAGATTTCTCACAGGGCTATGGCTACACCTTC. Translated: CASSQDFSQGYGYTF.

CDR3 sequence reads: CASSTRTGANTGELFF. In DNA, the CDR3 is TGTGCCAGCAGCACGAGGACAGGGGCCAACACCGGGGAGCTGTTTTTT. This chain links TRBV5-5 with TRBJ2-2; TRBD1 matches at 9 bases. This CDR3 has 16 amino acids. V shed 4 bases, J shed 2 bases, and the junction held 6 bases outside the gene matches. Germline CDR1 reads SGHKS; CDR2 reads YYEKEE (reference sequence).

The chain employs TRBV6-4 and TRBJ2-3; 8 nucleotides align to TRBD1. Germline V gene sequence: CDR1 MRHNA, CDR2 SNTAGT. The CDR3 has 14 amino acids. V was clipped by 4 bases and J by 2 bases; unmatched bases: 2. The CDR3 here is CASSGTGLTDTQYF. DNA of the CDR3: TGTGCCAGCAGTGGGACAGGGCTCACAGATACGCAGTATTTT.

Written as DNA, the CDR3 is TGTGCCAGCAGCCCCGCCCGGGGCACAGATACGCAGTATTTT. Residues: CASSPARGTDTQYF. The J gene is TRBJ2-3, the V gene TRBV11-2; D not resolved. Germline values: CDR1 SGHAT, CDR2 FQNNGV. Trimming pared 5 bases from V and 1 base from J, leaving 10 bases between. The CDR3 runs to 14 residues.

V is TRBV15 and J is TRBJ1-2, with TRBD1 identical over 10 bases. The junction had 6 bases not matched to a gene; V was cut back by 1 base and J by 4 bases. Germline CDR1 LNHNV, CDR2 YYDKDF (reference sequence). The CDR3 covers 16 residues. This CDR3 is CATSRGGRDRGYGYTF. In DNA, the CDR3 is TGTGCCACCAGCAGAGGGGGCCGGGACAGGGGCTATGGCTACACCTTC.

This clone showed up just a few times. The chain joins TRBV19 to TRBJ1-1; 7 bases agree with TRBD1. There are 14 residues in the CDR3. After removal of 6 bases from V and 5 bases from J, the junction contained 9 bases not matched to a gene. From germline, CDR1 is LNHDA and CDR2 SQIVND (reference sequence). CDR3 bases: TGTGCCAGTAGACTACAGGGGTCCTGGACTGAAGCTTTCTTT. Protein: CASRLQGSWTEAFF.

The V and J genes are TRBV30 and TRBJ1-1; perhaps TRBD1 as D (6 bases). This CDR3 is 14 amino acids long. V was shortened by 3 bases and J by 5 bases, with 16 bases between the two germline ends. Germline V gene lookup returns CDR1 GTSNPN and CDR2 SVGIG (reference sequence). In DNA, the CDR3 is TGTGCCTGGAGCCGGCTAGGGGGAGTGACTGAAGCTTTCTTT. The encoded protein is CAWSRLGGVTEAFF. The entire variable domain, with the rest obtained from reference TRBV30 and TRBJ1-1, is as follows: SQTIHQWPATLVQPVGSPLSLECTVEGTSNPNLYWYRQAAGRGLQLLFYSVGIGQISSEVPQNLSASRPQDRQFILSSKKLLLSDSGFYLCAWSRLGGVTEAFFGQGTRLTVV.

This clone appeared a few times. CDR3 nucleotides: TGTGCCAGCAGCCGGGTCGGGGCTAGCGGCTACACAGATACGCAGTATTTT. Protein product: CASSRVGASGYTDTQYF. This chain connects TRBV7-2 to TRBJ2-3, with 7 bases matching TRBD2. The V and J ends lost 5 bases and 2 bases, in that order; junction bases with no gene match: 13. The germline V gene encodes CDR1 SGHTA and CDR2 FQGNSA. This CDR3 is built from 17 residues.

This rearrangement joins TRBV11-2 to TRBJ1-2; TRBD1 matches at 11 bases. Germline loops: CDR1 SGHAT, CDR2 FQNNGV. There are 16 residues in the CDR3. The V segment lost 4 bases and the J segment 4 bases; nucleotides outside the gene matches: 8. CDR3 sequence reads: CASSSTGQGAVYGYTF. In DNA form, the CDR3 reads TGTGCCAGCAGCTCGACTGGACAGGGGGCGGTCTATGGCTACACCTTC. The full variable domain, rest sourced from reference TRBV11-2 and TRBJ1-2, is EAGVAQSPRYKIIEKRQSVAFWCNPISGHATLYWYQQILGQGPKLLIQFQNNGVVDDSQLPKDRFSAERLKGVDSTLKIQPAKLEDSAVYLCASSSTGQGAVYGYTFGSGTRLTVV.

This chain connects TRBV7-9 to TRBJ2-5; D not certain. The V gene's germline CDR1 is SEHNR and CDR2 FQNEAQ (reference sequence). V was shortened by 2 bases and J by 5 bases, with 15 bases between the two germline ends. The CDR3 runs 15 residues. The CDR3 spells CASSLPQVTIETQYF. The CDR3 DNA reads as TGTGCCAGCAGCTTACCGCAGGTCACAATTGAGACCCAGTACTTC.

V usage is TRBV29-1 and J usage is TRBJ2-1; 13 bases align to TRBD2. In germline, CDR1 is SQVTM, CDR2 ANQGSEA. Unmatched junction bases numbered 15, after V lost 4 bases and J lost 6 bases. The CDR3 is made up of 18 amino acids. The CDR3 is CSVGGPTSGGAAVNEQFF. DNA of the CDR3: TGCAGCGTTGGAGGTCCCACTAGCGGGGGGGCCGCGGTCAATGAGCAGTTCTTC.

This clone was seen once. The chain uses TRBV30 and TRBJ2-3, with 8 bases aligning to TRBD1. CDR3 size: 13 residues. V shed 4 bases and J 4 bases; nucleotides not matched to a gene: 4. Germline V gene sequence: CDR1 GTSNPN, CDR2 SVGIG (reference sequence). CDR3 protein: CAWTGQGPDTQYF. In DNA, the CDR3 is TGTGCCTGGACCGGACAGGGCCCAGATACGCAGTATTTT.

This chain joins TRBV4-1 and TRBJ2-7; 7 bases agree with TRBD1. With V trimmed by 0 bases and J by 13 bases, 3 bases remained unmatched. The CDR3 sequence is 11 residues long. Per the germline V gene, CDR1 is MGHRA and CDR2 is YSYEKL. CDR3 sequence: CASSQDGTAYF. CDR3 DNA sequence: TGCGCCAGCAGCCAAGATGGGACAGCCTACTTC.

The gene calls are TRBV18 and TRBJ1-1, with D possibly matching TRBD1 (5 bases). The germline gives CDR1 KGHSH, CDR2 LQKENI. Trimming left V 9 bases short and J 1 base short, with 12 bases between. This CDR3 has 13 residues. The CDR3: CASLGQTNTEAFF. In DNA form, the CDR3 reads TGTGCCAGTCTCGGACAAACGAACACTGAAGCTTTCTTT.

Only a few counts were recorded for this clone. This chain joins TRBV5-4 and TRBJ2-3; 9 positions match TRBD2. Germline V gene data show CDR1 as SGHNT and CDR2 as YYREEE (reference sequence). The length of the CDR3 is 16 residues. Trimming cost V 4 bases and J 6 bases; bases outside gene matches: 12. CDR3 amino acids: CASSRAGGGAGDTQYF. The CDR3 DNA is TGTGCCAGCAGCCGGGCCGGCGGGGGGGCCGGTGATACGCAGTATTTT.